The clone carrying this TCR beta chain was seen many times. TCRdb re-called the 5' RACE reads with MiXCR, one entry per CDR3 protein. This table has more than 150,000 distinct CDR3 sequences, 18% appearing once. V lost 0 bases and J lost 5, with 11 bases in between. The CDR3 runs to 15 residues. Germline CDR1 is SGHRS and CDR2 is YFSETQ. These data come from a study of CD8 T cells in ankylosing spondylitis. The chain has TRBV5-1 and TRBJ1-4, with D tentatively TRBD1 (5 bases). Input material: blood, either unsorted or a sorted T cell fraction (not recorded which). This receptor was obtained from a male donor under 30 with ankylosing spondylitis or in good health (not recorded which). The CDR3 coding sequence is TGCGCCAGCAGCTTGGACGGGGGACGCAATGAAAAACTGTTTTTT. This codes for CASSLDGGRNEKLFF.